This is a list of T cell receptor beta chains from one sample in a study of cytotoxic CD8 clonotypes in ibrutinib-treated CLL. Profiling relied on immunoSEQ multiplex PCR, and the TCRdb table lists in-frame clones only, not all of them. Of fewer than 400,000 clones in the sample, about 64% were seen once. The sample here was PBMCs, taken after 36 months of ibrutinib treatment. The receptors were sampled from a human donor with chronic lymphocytic leukemia. Each CDR3 is given without its conserved first and last residue. Expanded clones are given a class, and other clones once, few, many or no size at all.

v_gene: TRBV29-1; abundance: many; j_gene: TRBJ1-2; CDR3aa: SVRDRVNGYT
v_gene: TRBV2; abundance: .; j_gene: TRBJ2-1; CDR3aa: ASSEALTGWGINEQF
v_gene: TRBV29-1; abundance: .; j_gene: TRBJ2-7; CDR3aa: SVGGQGVSYEQY
v_gene: TRBV5-6; abundance: .; j_gene: TRBJ2-3; CDR3aa: ASSLGLSGRATDTQY
v_gene: TRBV27; abundance: .; j_gene: TRBJ2-7; CDR3aa: ASSLSKRLVGYEQY
v_gene: TRBV27; abundance: few; j_gene: TRBJ1-2; CDR3aa: ASSPHRGEGGYT
v_gene: TRBV5-1; abundance: .; j_gene: TRBJ2-7; CDR3aa: ASSLRRQTGATYEQY
v_gene: TRBV10-2; abundance: .; j_gene: TRBJ2-7; CDR3aa: ASSESLQAYEQY
v_gene: TRBV5-1; abundance: once; j_gene: TRBJ1-2; CDR3aa: ASSVDRVSRPYGYT
v_gene: TRBV5-1; abundance: .; j_gene: TRBJ2-7; CDR3aa: ASRRTGSGRPEQY
v_gene: TRBV4-1; abundance: once; j_gene: TRBJ1-3; CDR3aa: ASSHMTQRGQFLSGNTIY
v_gene: TRBV11-2; abundance: once; j_gene: TRBJ2-5; CDR3aa: ASSHAYSGTRVETQY
v_gene: TRBV9; abundance: once; j_gene: TRBJ2-7; CDR3aa: ASSVRPRPWGYEQY
v_gene: TRBV18; abundance: .; j_gene: TRBJ2-7; CDR3aa: ASSPDLSWNYEQY
v_gene: TRBV5-1; abundance: .; j_gene: TRBJ2-3; CDR3aa: ASSRGSGGRTDTQY
v_gene: TRBV5-1; abundance: .; j_gene: TRBJ2-1; CDR3aa: ASSLRGGHNEQF
v_gene: TRBV7-2; abundance: .; j_gene: TRBJ2-7; CDR3aa: ASSLGLAGVEEQY
v_gene: TRBV6-5; abundance: .; j_gene: TRBJ2-3; CDR3aa: ASSYLAGGISATQY
v_gene: TRBV7-9; abundance: .; j_gene: TRBJ1-5; CDR3aa: ASSTDRLNQPQH
v_gene: TRBV9; abundance: .; j_gene: TRBJ1-2; CDR3aa: ASSVDDSPRPYGYT
v_gene: TRBV27; abundance: .; j_gene: TRBJ2-7; CDR3aa: ASSPQGWRPSEQY
v_gene: TRBV7-2; abundance: few; j_gene: TRBJ2-7; CDR3aa: ASSLGMGSSYEQY
v_gene: TRBV25-1; abundance: .; j_gene: TRBJ1-1; CDR3aa: ASSKGENTEAF
v_gene: TRBV5-8; abundance: few; j_gene: TRBJ1-6; CDR3aa: ASRFTYNSPLH
v_gene: TRBV10-3; abundance: .; j_gene: TRBJ1-4; CDR3aa: AISELGGEKLF
v_gene: TRBV28; abundance: few; j_gene: TRBJ1-2; CDR3aa: ASIWRGGYGYT
v_gene: TRBV7-9; abundance: .; j_gene: TRBJ1-1; CDR3aa: ASRTTSGLTEAF
v_gene: TRBV4-3; abundance: few; j_gene: TRBJ1-4; CDR3aa: ASSQAAGSEKLF
v_gene: TRBV19; abundance: .; j_gene: TRBJ2-5; CDR3aa: ASSIWGRETQY
v_gene: TRBV6-1; abundance: .; j_gene: TRBJ1-1; CDR3aa: ASRPRGFTEAF
v_gene: TRBV27; abundance: .; j_gene: TRBJ2-3; CDR3aa: ASSRGINTDTQY
v_gene: TRBV6-5; abundance: .; j_gene: TRBJ1-1; CDR3aa: ASSPGRGGTEAF
v_gene: TRBV4-1; abundance: few; j_gene: TRBJ2-3; CDR3aa: ASSQDGRATDTQY
v_gene: TRBV5-5; abundance: .; j_gene: TRBJ2-7; CDR3aa: ASSLGRLALYEQY
v_gene: TRBV18; abundance: once; j_gene: TRBJ2-7; CDR3aa: ASSPRTGSRAYEQY
v_gene: TRBV2; abundance: many; j_gene: TRBJ2-5; CDR3aa: ASSGDRAKTQY
v_gene: TRBV4-1; abundance: .; j_gene: TRBJ1-5; CDR3aa: ASSPEEGWQPQH
v_gene: TRBV2; abundance: .; j_gene: TRBJ2-1; CDR3aa: ASRLAKYNEQF
v_gene: TRBV4-1; abundance: .; j_gene: TRBJ2-3; CDR3aa: ASSQLNIGGPTDTQY
v_gene: TRBV2; abundance: .; j_gene: TRBJ1-5; CDR3aa: ASSETGGRNQPQH
v_gene: TRBV15; abundance: .; j_gene: TRBJ2-7; CDR3aa: ATSRGQGTNYEQY
v_gene: TRBV27; abundance: .; j_gene: TRBJ1-6; CDR3aa: ASSLGTGHSPLH
v_gene: TRBV5-1; abundance: .; j_gene: TRBJ1-1; CDR3aa: ASSFRQGLLSEAF
v_gene: TRBV5-1; abundance: few; j_gene: TRBJ1-1; CDR3aa: ASSTNTEAF
v_gene: TRBV5-1; abundance: .; j_gene: TRBJ2-7; CDR3aa: ASSLLGLADEQY
v_gene: TRBV7-3; abundance: .; j_gene: TRBJ2-2; CDR3aa: ASSLTTNVPGELF
v_gene: TRBV9; abundance: .; j_gene: TRBJ2-1; CDR3aa: ASSVRLGGDNEQF
v_gene: TRBV2; abundance: .; j_gene: TRBJ2-7; CDR3aa: ASRGVLRGEQY